These T cell receptor beta chains were read from a single sample in a study of technical replicates of blood from a handful of donors. Using immunoSEQ multiplex PCR, the repertoire was profiled, and TCRdb retains in-frame clones only, with some absent. The repertoire consists of more than 75,000 clones, with roughly 94% occurring once and the leading ten covering 0.35% to 0.4%. The sample consisted of T cells isolated from PBMCs. Receptor source: a human donor in good health. The CDR3 runs from the conserved cysteine through the conserved F or W. D genes are given only for firm matches. Size is omitted from some rows. Given values are once, few, many or a class for expanded clones.

j_call: TRBJ1-1; clone_size: -; d_call: -; v_call: TRBV15; cdr3_nt: TGTGCCACCAGCAGTTCAACACAGCATAACACTGAAGCTTTCTTT; cdr3_aa: CATSSSTQHNTEAFF
j_call: TRBJ2-1; clone_size: -; d_call: -; v_call: TRBV29-1; cdr3_nt: TGCAGCGTCAATGGGGGGAACTCCTACAATGAGCAGTTCTTC; cdr3_aa: CSVNGGNSYNEQFF
j_call: TRBJ2-6; clone_size: once; d_call: -; v_call: TRBV7-9; cdr3_nt: TGTGCCACCCACCGGGAGCCTCCTGGGGCCAACGTCCTGACTTTC; cdr3_aa: CATHREPPGANVLTF
j_call: TRBJ1-2; clone_size: -; d_call: TRBD1; v_call: TRBV2; cdr3_nt: TGTGCCAGTAAACTCCGGGACAGCGGAGCCTATGGCTACACCTTC; cdr3_aa: CASKLRDSGAYGYTF
j_call: TRBJ2-5; clone_size: -; d_call: TRBD2; v_call: TRBV7-9; cdr3_nt: TGTGCCAGCAGCTCCGGGACTAGCTCGAAGACCCAGTACTTC; cdr3_aa: CASSSGTSSKTQYF
j_call: TRBJ1-4; clone_size: -; d_call: -; v_call: TRBV27; cdr3_nt: TGTGCCAGCAGTTTAGTCGCGGGGGTTACTAATGAAAAACTGTTTTTT; cdr3_aa: CASSLVAGVTNEKLFF
j_call: TRBJ2-2; clone_size: -; d_call: -; v_call: TRBV9; cdr3_nt: TGTGCCAGCAGGGCAGGAACCGGGGAGCTGTTTTTT; cdr3_aa: CASRAGTGELFF
j_call: TRBJ2-5; clone_size: once; d_call: -; v_call: TRBV6-5; cdr3_nt: TGTGCCAGCAGTTATTTCATGGGACACGGACAAGAGACCCAGTACTTC; cdr3_aa: CASSYFMGHGQETQYF
j_call: TRBJ1-4; clone_size: -; d_call: -; v_call: TRBV7-9; cdr3_nt: TGTGCCAGCAGCTTAGGTTTGGTTGGGCAGGGGAATGAAAAACTGTTTTTT; cdr3_aa: CASSLGLVGQGNEKLFF
j_call: TRBJ2-7; clone_size: -; d_call: TRBD2; v_call: TRBV5-4; cdr3_nt: TGTGCCAGCAGCTTGACTAGCGGGTACGAGCAGTACTTC; cdr3_aa: CASSLTSGYEQYF
j_call: TRBJ2-3; clone_size: -; d_call: -; v_call: TRBV18; cdr3_nt: TGTGCCACCAAACCCAGACTAGTCAGCACAGATACGCAGTATTTT; cdr3_aa: CATKPRLVSTDTQYF
j_call: TRBJ1-2; clone_size: -; d_call: TRBD1; v_call: TRBV6-5; cdr3_nt: TGTGCCAGCAGTTACGGGACAGGGGACTTTAACTATGGCTACACCTTC; cdr3_aa: CASSYGTGDFNYGYTF
j_call: TRBJ2-1; clone_size: -; d_call: -; v_call: TRBV27; cdr3_nt: TGTGCCAGCAGAAGAGGTGGCGCGAACTCCTACAATGAGCAGTTCTTC; cdr3_aa: CASRRGGANSYNEQFF
j_call: TRBJ1-4; clone_size: -; d_call: -; v_call: TRBV28; cdr3_nt: TGTGCCAGCAGATCATTCCAGGGCAGAGAAAAACTGTTTTTT; cdr3_aa: CASRSFQGREKLFF
j_call: TRBJ2-7; clone_size: -; d_call: -; v_call: TRBV5-1; cdr3_nt: TGCGCCAGCAGCTTGGAGGAGGGTCCCTACGAGCAGTACTTC; cdr3_aa: CASSLEEGPYEQYF
j_call: TRBJ2-3; clone_size: -; d_call: TRBD1; v_call: TRBV6-5; cdr3_nt: TGTGCCAGCGGACGGACAGGGGAGACAGATACGCAGTATTTT; cdr3_aa: CASGRTGETDTQYF
j_call: TRBJ2-2; clone_size: -; d_call: -; v_call: TRBV5-6; cdr3_nt: TGTGCCAGCAGCTCTGGGGTCAGGGCGGGAACCGGGGAGCTGTTTTTT; cdr3_aa: CASSSGVRAGTGELFF
j_call: TRBJ2-7; clone_size: -; d_call: -; v_call: TRBV13; cdr3_nt: TGTGCCAGCAGCCTCTCCCCGTCCCCCTTCTCCCACGAGCAGTACTTC; cdr3_aa: CASSLSPSPFSHEQYF
j_call: TRBJ1-5; clone_size: few; d_call: -; v_call: TRBV19; cdr3_nt: TGTGCCAGTAGTTTGGGGGGACTTGGAGATCAGCCCCAGCATTTT; cdr3_aa: CASSLGGLGDQPQHF
j_call: TRBJ2-7; clone_size: once; d_call: -; v_call: TRBV6-1; cdr3_nt: TGTGCCAGCTCAATAGCGCCCTCCTACGAGCAGTACTTC; cdr3_aa: CASSIAPSYEQYF
j_call: TRBJ1-1; clone_size: -; d_call: TRBD1; v_call: TRBV6-6; cdr3_nt: TGTGCCAGCAGCCACGGAACCCCCCCAGGGGGCACTGAAGCTTTCTTT; cdr3_aa: CASSHGTPPGGTEAFF
j_call: TRBJ2-7; clone_size: -; d_call: TRBD1; v_call: TRBV9; cdr3_nt: TGTGCCAGCAGCCTTTCCGGGACAGGGTATAGCGAGCAGTACTTC; cdr3_aa: CASSLSGTGYSEQYF
j_call: TRBJ2-5; clone_size: -; d_call: TRBD2; v_call: TRBV9; cdr3_nt: TGTGCCAGCAGCTTAAGCGGGAAGGAGGAGACCCAGTACTTC; cdr3_aa: CASSLSGKEETQYF
j_call: TRBJ2-3; clone_size: -; d_call: -; v_call: TRBV7-3; cdr3_nt: TGTGCCAGCAGCCCCCAGGGGGGAGGCACAGATACGCAGTATTTT; cdr3_aa: CASSPQGGGTDTQYF